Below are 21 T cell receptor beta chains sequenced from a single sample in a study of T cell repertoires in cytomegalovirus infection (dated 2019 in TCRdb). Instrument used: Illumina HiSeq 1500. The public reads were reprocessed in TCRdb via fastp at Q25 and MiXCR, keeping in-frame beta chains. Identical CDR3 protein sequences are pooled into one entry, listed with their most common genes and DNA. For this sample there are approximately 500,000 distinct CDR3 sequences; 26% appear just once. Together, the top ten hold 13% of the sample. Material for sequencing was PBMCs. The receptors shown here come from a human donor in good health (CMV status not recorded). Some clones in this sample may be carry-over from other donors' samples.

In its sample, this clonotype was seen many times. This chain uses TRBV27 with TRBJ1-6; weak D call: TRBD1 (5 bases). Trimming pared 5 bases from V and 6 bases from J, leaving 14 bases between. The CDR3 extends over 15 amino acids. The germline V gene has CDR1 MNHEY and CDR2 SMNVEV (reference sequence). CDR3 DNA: TGTGCCAGCAGTCCGCGGGACGGTCCTAATTCACCCCTCCACTTT. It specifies CASSPRDGPNSPLHF.

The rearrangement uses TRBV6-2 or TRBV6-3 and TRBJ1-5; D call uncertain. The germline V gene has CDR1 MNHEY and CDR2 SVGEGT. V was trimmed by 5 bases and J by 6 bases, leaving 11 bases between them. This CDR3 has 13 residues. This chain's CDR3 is CASSLDFGQPQHF. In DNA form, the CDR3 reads TGTGCCAGCAGTCTCGACTTTGGTCAGCCCCAGCATTTT.

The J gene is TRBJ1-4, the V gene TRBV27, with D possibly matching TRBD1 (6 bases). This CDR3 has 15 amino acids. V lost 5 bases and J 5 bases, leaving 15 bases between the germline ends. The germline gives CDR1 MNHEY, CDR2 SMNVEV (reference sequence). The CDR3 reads CASSDGTRGNEKLFF. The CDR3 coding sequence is TGTGCCAGCAGTGATGGGACAAGGGGGAATGAAAAACTGTTTTTT. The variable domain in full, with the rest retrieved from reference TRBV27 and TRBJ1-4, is EAQVTQNPRYLITVTGKKLTVTCSQNMNHEYMSWYRQDPGLGLRQIYYSMNVEVTDKGDVPEGYKVSRKEKRNFPLILESPSPNQTSLYFCASSDGTRGNEKLFFGSGTQLSVL.

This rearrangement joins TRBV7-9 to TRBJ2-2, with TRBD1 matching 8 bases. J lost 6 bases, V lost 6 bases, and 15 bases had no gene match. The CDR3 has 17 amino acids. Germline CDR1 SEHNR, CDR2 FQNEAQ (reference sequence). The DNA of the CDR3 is TGTGCCAGCAGATTACGGGATCCCAGGGGGCAGGCCGGGGAGCTGTTTTTT. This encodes CASRLRDPRGQAGELFF.

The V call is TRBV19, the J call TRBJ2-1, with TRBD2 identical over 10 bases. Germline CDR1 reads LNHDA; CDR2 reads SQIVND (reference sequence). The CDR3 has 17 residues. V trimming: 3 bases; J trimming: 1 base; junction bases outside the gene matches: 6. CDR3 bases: TGTGCCAGTAGTATTTTCGCTAGCGGGAGTTCCTACAATGAGCAGTTCTTC. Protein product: CASSIFASGSSYNEQFF.

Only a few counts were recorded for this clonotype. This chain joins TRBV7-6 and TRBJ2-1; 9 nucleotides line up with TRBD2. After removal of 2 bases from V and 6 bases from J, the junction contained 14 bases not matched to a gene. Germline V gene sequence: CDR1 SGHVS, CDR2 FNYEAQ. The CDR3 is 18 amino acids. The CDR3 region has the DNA TGTGCCAGCAGCTTAACTGATAGGATAATAGCGGGAGTCAATGAGCAGTTCTTC. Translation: CASSLTDRIIAGVNEQFF. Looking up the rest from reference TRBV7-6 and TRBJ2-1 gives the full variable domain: GAGVSQSPRYKVTKRGQDVALRCDPISGHVSLYWYRQALGQGPEFLTYFNYEAQQDKSGLPNDRFSAERPEGSISTLTIQRTEQRDSAMYRCASSLTDRIIAGVNEQFFGPGTRLTVL.

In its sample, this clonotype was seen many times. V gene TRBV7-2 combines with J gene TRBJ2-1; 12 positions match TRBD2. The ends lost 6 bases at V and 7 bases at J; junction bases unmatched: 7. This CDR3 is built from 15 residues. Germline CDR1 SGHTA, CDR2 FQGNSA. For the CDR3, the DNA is TGTGCCAGCAGTCCGACTAGCGGGAGAGTAAATGAGCAGTTCTTC. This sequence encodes CASSPTSGRVNEQFF.

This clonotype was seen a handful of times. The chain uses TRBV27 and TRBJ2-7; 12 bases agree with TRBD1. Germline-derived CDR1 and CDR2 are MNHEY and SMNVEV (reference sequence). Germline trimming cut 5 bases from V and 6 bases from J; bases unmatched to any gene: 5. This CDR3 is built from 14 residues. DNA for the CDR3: TGTGCCAGCAGTCCCGGGACAGGGGGCCTCGAGCAGTACGTC. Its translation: CASSPGTGGLEQYV.

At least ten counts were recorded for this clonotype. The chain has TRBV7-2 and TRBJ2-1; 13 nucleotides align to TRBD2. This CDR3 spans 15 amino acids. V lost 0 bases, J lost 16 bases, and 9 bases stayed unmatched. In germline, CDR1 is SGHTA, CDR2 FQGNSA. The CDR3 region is CASSLAAPGLAGFFF. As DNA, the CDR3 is TGTGCCAGCAGCTTAGCGGCACCGGGACTAGCGGGATTTTTCTTC.

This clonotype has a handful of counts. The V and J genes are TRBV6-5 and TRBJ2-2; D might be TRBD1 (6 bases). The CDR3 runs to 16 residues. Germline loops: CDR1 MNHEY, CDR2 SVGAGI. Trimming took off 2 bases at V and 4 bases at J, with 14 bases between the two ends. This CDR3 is CASSYTDSRATGELFF. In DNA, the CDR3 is TGTGCCAGCAGTTACACGGACAGTAGGGCCACCGGGGAGCTGTTTTTT.

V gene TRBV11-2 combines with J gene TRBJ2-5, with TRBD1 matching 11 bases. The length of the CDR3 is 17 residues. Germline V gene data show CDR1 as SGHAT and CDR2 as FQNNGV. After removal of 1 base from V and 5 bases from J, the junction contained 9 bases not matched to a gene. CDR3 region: CASSLGAGQGAWETQYF. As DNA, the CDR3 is TGTGCCAGCAGCTTAGGTGCCGGACAGGGGGCCTGGGAGACCCAGTACTTC.

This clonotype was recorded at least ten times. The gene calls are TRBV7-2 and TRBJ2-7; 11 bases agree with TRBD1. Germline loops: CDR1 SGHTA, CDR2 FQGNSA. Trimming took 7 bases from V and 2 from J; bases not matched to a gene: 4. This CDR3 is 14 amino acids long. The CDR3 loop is CASKGQGVAYEQYF. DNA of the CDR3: TGTGCCAGCAAGGGACAGGGGGTCGCCTACGAGCAGTACTTC.

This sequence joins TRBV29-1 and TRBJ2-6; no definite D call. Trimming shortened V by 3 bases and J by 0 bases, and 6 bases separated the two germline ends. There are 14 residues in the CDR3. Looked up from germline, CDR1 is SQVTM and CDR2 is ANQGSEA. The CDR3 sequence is CSVEVGSGANVLTF. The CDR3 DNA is TGCAGCGTTGAGGTGGGCTCTGGGGCCAACGTCCTGACTTTC.

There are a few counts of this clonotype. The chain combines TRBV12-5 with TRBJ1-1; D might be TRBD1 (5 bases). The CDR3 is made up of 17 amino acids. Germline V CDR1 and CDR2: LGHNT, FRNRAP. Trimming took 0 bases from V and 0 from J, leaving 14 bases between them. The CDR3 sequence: CASGLVDGAVLNTEAFF. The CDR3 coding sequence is TGTGCTAGTGGTTTGGTGGACGGGGCGGTTTTGAACACTGAAGCTTTCTTT.

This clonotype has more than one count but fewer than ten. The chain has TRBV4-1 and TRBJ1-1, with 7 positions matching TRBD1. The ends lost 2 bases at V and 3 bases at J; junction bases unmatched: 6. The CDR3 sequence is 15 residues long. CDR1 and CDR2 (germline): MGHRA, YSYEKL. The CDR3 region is CASSQQDRLYTEAFF. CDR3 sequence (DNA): TGCGCCAGCAGCCAACAGGACAGGTTATACACTGAAGCTTTCTTT.

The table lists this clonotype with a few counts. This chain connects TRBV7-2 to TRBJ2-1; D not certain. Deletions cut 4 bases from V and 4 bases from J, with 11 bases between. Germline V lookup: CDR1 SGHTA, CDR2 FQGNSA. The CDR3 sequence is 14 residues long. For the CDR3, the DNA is TGTGCCAGCAGCTCCCATGGGGTTTACAATGAGCAGTTCTTC. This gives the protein CASSSHGVYNEQFF.

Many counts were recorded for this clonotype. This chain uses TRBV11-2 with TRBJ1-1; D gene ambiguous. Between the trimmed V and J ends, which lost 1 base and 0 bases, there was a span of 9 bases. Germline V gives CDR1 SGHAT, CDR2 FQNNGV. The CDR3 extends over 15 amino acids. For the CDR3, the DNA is TGTGCCAGCAGCTTAGTGTGGGGAGTGAACACTGAAGCTTTCTTT. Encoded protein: CASSLVWGVNTEAFF.

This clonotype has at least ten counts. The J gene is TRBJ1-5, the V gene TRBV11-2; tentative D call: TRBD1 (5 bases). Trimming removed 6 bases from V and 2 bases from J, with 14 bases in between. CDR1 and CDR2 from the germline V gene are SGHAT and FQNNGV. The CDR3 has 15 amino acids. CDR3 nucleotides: TGTGCCAGCAGTCGGGACCCGGGCGGCAATCAGCCCCAGCATTTT. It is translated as CASSRDPGGNQPQHF.

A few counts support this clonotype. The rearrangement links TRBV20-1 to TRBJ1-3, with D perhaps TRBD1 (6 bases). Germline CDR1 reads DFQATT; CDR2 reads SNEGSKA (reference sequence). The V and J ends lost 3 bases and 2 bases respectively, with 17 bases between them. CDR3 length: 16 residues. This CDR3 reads CSARVPGQTAGNTIYF. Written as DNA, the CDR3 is TGCAGTGCTAGGGTTCCTGGACAGACGGCTGGAAACACCATATATTTT.

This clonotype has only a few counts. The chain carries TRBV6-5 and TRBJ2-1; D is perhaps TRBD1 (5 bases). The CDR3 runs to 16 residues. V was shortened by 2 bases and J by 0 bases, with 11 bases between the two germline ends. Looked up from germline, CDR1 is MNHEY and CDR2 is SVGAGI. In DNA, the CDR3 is TGTGCCAGCAGTTACGACAGTCCCAGCTCCTACAATGAGCAGTTCTTC. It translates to CASSYDSPSSYNEQFF.

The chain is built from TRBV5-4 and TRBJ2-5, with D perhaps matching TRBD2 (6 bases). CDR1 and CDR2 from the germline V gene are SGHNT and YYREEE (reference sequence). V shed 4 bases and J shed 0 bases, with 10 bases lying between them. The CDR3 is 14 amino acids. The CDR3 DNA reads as TGTGCCAGCAGCCGATCGGGGGACCAAGAGACCCAGTACTTC. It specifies CASSRSGDQETQYF.